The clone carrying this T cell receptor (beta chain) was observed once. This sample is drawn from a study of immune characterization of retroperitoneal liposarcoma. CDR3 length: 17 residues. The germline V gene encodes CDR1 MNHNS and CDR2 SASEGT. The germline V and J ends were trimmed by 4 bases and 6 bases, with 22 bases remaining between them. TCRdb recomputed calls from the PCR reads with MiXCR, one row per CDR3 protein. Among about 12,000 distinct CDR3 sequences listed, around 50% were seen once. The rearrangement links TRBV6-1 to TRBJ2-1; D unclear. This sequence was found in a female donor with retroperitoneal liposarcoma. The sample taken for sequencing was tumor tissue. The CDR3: CASSVLRIGLRGNEQFF. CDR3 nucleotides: TGTGCCAGCAGTGTCTTACGAATCGGGCTACGAGGCAATGAGCAGTTCTTC.